The 9 T cell receptor beta chains given below trace back to one sample, sequenced in a study of cytomegalovirus exposure and HLA in healthy donors. Primers: 60 Vbeta forward and 13 Jbeta reverse. Libraries were prepared by immunoSEQ multiplex PCR; TCRdb keeps only in-frame clonotypes and omits some of them. The table has some 160,000 clones, around 78% seen once. The specimen was PBMCs. The source is a woman aged 40-49 years in good health and CMV-seronegative.

The chain combines TRBV7-8 with TRBJ2-7; 12 bases map to TRBD2. CDR3 length equals 15 residues. Germline trimming cut 8 bases from V and 2 bases from J; bases unmatched to any gene: 7. Germline V lookup: CDR1 SGHVS, CDR2 FQNEAQ. In DNA form, the CDR3 reads TGTGCCAGCGGAGTCCTAGCGGGGGGGACCTACGAGCAGTACTTC. This sequence encodes CASGVLAGGTYEQYF.

The chain couples TRBV5-1 to TRBJ1-4; the D is unclear. The V end was cut by 2 bases, the J end by 2 bases, with 16 bases between. Germline V gene sequence: CDR1 SGHRS, CDR2 YFSETQ. CDR3 length: 17 residues. Here the CDR3 reads CASSLDRGGSTNEKLFF. In nucleotides, the CDR3 is TGCGCCAGCAGCTTAGATCGGGGTGGATCTACTAATGAAAAACTGTTTTTT.

In DNA form, the CDR3 reads TGTGCCAGCAGCGCCTATCGGACAGGAGGCGGGGAGCTGTTTTTT. Translation gives CASSAYRTGGGELFF. The chain links TRBV7-9 to TRBJ2-2; 7 positions match TRBD1. The CDR3 is 15 amino acids. Germline V gene sequence: CDR1 SEHNR, CDR2 FQNEAQ (reference sequence). V was clipped by 5 bases and J by 7 bases; unmatched bases: 10.

The chain links TRBV19 to TRBJ1-1; TRBD1 might be the D (6 bases). Trimming left V 0 bases short and J 1 base short, with 24 bases between. Per germline, CDR1 LNHDA and CDR2 SQIVND (reference sequence). The CDR3 length is 20 residues. The CDR3 nucleotides read TGTGCCAGTAGTATAGATGGGGGCCGGACCCTGGTCCCCGGGAACACTGAAGCTTTCTTT. As protein: CASSIDGGRTLVPGNTEAFF.

The chain is built from TRBV7-2 and TRBJ1-1, with no clear D. This CDR3 is 15 amino acids long. V lost 4 bases, J lost 1 base, and 13 bases lay in between. The germline V gene encodes CDR1 SGHTA and CDR2 FQGNSA. The CDR3 nucleotides read TGTGCCAGCAGCTCGAGGAGGGTCCGGAACACTGAAGCTTTCTTT. Amino acid sequence: CASSSRRVRNTEAFF.

V and J are TRBV28 and TRBJ1-2, with a weak D call TRBD1 (5 bases). In germline, CDR1 is MDHEN, CDR2 SYDVKM. The CDR3 is made up of 12 amino acids. V lost 3 bases and J lost 8, with 10 bases in between. The CDR3 region has the DNA TGTGCCAGCAGTTTGGCGGACATAGGCTACACCTTC. Protein sequence: CASSLADIGYTF.

This clone has just a few counts. The V and J genes are TRBV6-1 and TRBJ1-4, with D tentatively TRBD1 (5 bases). Trimming left V 5 bases short and J 8 bases short, with 15 bases between. This CDR3 comprises 14 residues. CDR1 is MNHNS and CDR2 is SASEGT in the germline V gene. The CDR3 protein is CASSFSGTTEKLFF. In DNA form, the CDR3 reads TGTGCCAGCAGTTTCTCCGGGACTACAGAAAAACTGTTTTTT.

This clone was seen a few times. The rearrangement links TRBV2 to TRBJ2-5; D may be TRBD2 (7 bases). The closer fit of TRBJ2-7 to the DNA end suggests the J call may be wrong. The CDR3 totals 14 residues. Germline-derived CDR1 and CDR2 are SNHLY and FYNNEI. The CDR3 DNA follows: TGTGCCAGCAGTGTGGGGGGGGCCGGCTACGAGCAGTACTTC. Translation gives CASSVGGAGYEQYF.

The V call is TRBV5-1, the J call TRBJ1-2; weak D call: TRBD1 (5 bases). This CDR3 spans 15 amino acids. The germline V gene encodes CDR1 SGHRS and CDR2 YFSETQ. Between the trimmed V and J ends, which lost 4 bases and 7 bases, there was a span of 20 bases. This CDR3 reads CASSLAGGFGFGYTF. CDR3 nucleotide sequence: TGCGCCAGCAGCCTGGCGGGGGGGTTTGGTTTTGGCTACACCTTC.